The next 8 T cell receptor beta chains were all read from a single sample in a study of blood T cell repertoires in COVID-19. Produced via immunoSEQ multiplex PCR; TCRdb's table is partial and in-frame only. The sample includes under 250,000 clones, about 79% of them seen just once. Source material: peripheral blood. These receptors all come from a man older than 75 with acute or convalescent COVID-19.

The chain recombines TRBV20-1 with TRBJ1-4; 7 nucleotides agree with TRBD1. Trimming took 3 bases from V and 4 from J; bases not matched to a gene: 8. Per the germline V gene, CDR1 is DFQATT and CDR2 is SNEGSKA (reference sequence). The CDR3 runs 15 residues. In DNA form, the CDR3 reads TGCAGTGCTAGTCGTACAGGGGACATTAATGAAAAACTGTTTTTT. Translation gives CSASRTGDINEKLFF.

This clone was seen more than once but under ten times. The J gene is TRBJ1-5, the V gene TRBV19, with a possible D match to TRBD1 (5 bases). CDR3 size: 15 residues. CDR1 and CDR2 from the germline V gene are LNHDA and SQIVND (reference sequence). V was cut by 6 bases and J by 4 bases, with 16 bases left in between. CDR3 amino acids: CASSSGIRGNQPQHF. CDR3 sequence (DNA): TGTGCCAGTAGCTCAGGGATCCGGGGGAATCAGCCCCAGCATTTT.

The chain is built from TRBV6-6 and TRBJ1-5; D is possibly TRBD1 (6 bases). V lost 5 bases, J lost 4 bases, and 12 bases lay in between. The CDR3 sequence is 14 residues long. The germline V gene encodes CDR1 MNHNY and CDR2 SVGAGI (reference sequence). CDR3 bases: TGTGCCAGCAGTCCCACAGGGAATAATCAGCCCCAGCATTTT. It is translated as CASSPTGNNQPQHF.

The gene calls are TRBV2 and TRBJ1-2, with 7 bases aligning to TRBD1. V lost 4 bases, J lost 7 bases, and 3 bases stayed unmatched. Germline CDR1 reads SNHLY; CDR2 reads FYNNEI. This CDR3 is built from 12 residues. DNA for the CDR3: TGTGCCAGCAGTGGACAGGGCCGTGGCTACACCTTC. Translated: CASSGQGRGYTF.

This clone was counted between two and nine times. The chain couples TRBV7-9 to TRBJ1-1; possibly TRBD1 for D (6 bases). The ends were cut back, 1 base at V and 5 bases at J, with 14 bases in the middle. The CDR3 loop spans 15 amino acids. Germline CDR1 SEHNR, CDR2 FQNEAQ (reference sequence). CDR3 sequence (DNA): TGTGCCAGCAGCTTAGGAGGGGGAGGGGGAACTGAAGCTTTCTTT. Its protein is CASSLGGGGGTEAFF.

The gene calls are TRBV19 and TRBJ2-7, with D perhaps TRBD1 (6 bases). The germline V and J ends were trimmed by 5 bases and 1 base, with 18 bases remaining between them. This CDR3 spans 16 amino acids. Germline-derived CDR1 and CDR2 are LNHDA and SQIVND (reference sequence). The CDR3 DNA follows: TGTGCCAGTAGTCCCACCGGGACACACTTTTCCTACGAGCAGTACTTC. Translated: CASSPTGTHFSYEQYF.

This chain links TRBV7-8 with TRBJ2-7; 7 positions agree with TRBD2. CDR1 is SGHVS and CDR2 is FQNEAQ in the germline V gene. Unmatched junction bases numbered 10, after V lost 6 bases and J lost 2 bases. The CDR3 is 15 residues long. CDR3 in DNA: TGTGCCAGCAGTTCCAGCGGGACCCTCCCCTACGAGCAGTACTTC. Protein: CASSSSGTLPYEQYF.

The chain links TRBV6-5 to TRBJ2-2, with no clear D. V was pared by 6 bases and J by 5 bases, with 7 bases between. The CDR3 is 12 amino acids. CDR1 MNHEY and CDR2 SVGAGI come from the germline V gene. This CDR3 is CASSSGTGELFF. In nucleotides, the CDR3 is TGTGCCAGCAGCTCCGGTACCGGGGAGCTGTTTTTT.